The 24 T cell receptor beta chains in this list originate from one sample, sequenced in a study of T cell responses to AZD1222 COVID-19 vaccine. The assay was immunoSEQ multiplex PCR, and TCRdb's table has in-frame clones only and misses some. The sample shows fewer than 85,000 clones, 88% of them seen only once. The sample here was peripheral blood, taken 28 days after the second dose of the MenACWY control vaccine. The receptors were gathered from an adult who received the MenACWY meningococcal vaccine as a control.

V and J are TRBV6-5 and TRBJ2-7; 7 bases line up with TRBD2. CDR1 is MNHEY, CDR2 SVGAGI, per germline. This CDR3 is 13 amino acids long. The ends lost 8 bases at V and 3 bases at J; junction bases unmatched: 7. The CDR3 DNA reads TGTGCCAGCGGCGTGGGCGGGAGCTACGAGCAGTACTTC. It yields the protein CASGVGGSYEQYF.

For the CDR3, the DNA is TGTGCCAGCAGCTGGGGGGGCAGCCGGGGGGGAGAGCAGTACTTC. Translating it yields CASSWGGSRGGEQYF. The rearrangement uses TRBV5-4 and TRBJ2-7, with 8 bases that match TRBD2. The CDR3 consists of 15 residues. In germline, CDR1 is SGHNT, CDR2 YYREEE (reference sequence). V was clipped by 3 bases and J by 7 bases; unmatched bases: 12.

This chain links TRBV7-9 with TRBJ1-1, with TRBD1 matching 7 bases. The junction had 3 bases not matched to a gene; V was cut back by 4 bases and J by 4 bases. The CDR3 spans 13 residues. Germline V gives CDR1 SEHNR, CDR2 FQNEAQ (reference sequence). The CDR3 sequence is CASSSGTATEAFF. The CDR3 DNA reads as TGTGCCAGCAGCTCGGGGACAGCCACTGAAGCTTTCTTT.

CDR3 loop: CASSYRTAGASWFGYTF. CDR3 bases: TGTGCCAGCAGTTACCGGACAGCGGGGGCGAGTTGGTTTGGCTACACCTTC. The gene calls are TRBV6-2 or TRBV6-3 and TRBJ1-2; possibly TRBD1 for D (6 bases). V was clipped by 2 bases and J by 7 bases, with 23 bases between them. Germline V CDR1 and CDR2: MNHEY, SVGEGT. The CDR3 sequence is 17 residues long.

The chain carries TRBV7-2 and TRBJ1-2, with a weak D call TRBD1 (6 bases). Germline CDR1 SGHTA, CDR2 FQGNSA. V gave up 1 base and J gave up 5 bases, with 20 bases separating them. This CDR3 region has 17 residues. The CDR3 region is CASSLDTGSGREYGYTF. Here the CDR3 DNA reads TGTGCCAGCAGCTTAGACACAGGGAGTGGGAGAGAATATGGCTACACCTTC. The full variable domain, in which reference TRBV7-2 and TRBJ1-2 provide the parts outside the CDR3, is GAGVSQSPSNKVTEKGKDVELRCDPISGHTALYWYRQSLGQGLEFLIYFQGNSAPDKSGLPSDRFSAERTGGSVSTLTIQRTQQEDSAVYLCASSLDTGSGREYGYTFGSGTRLTVV.

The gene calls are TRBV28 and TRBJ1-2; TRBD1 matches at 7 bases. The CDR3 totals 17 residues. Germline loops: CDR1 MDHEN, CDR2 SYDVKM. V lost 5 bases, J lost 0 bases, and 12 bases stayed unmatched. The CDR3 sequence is CASSPPGQFSSNYGYTF. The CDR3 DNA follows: TGTGCCAGCAGTCCCCCGGGACAGTTTTCCTCTAACTATGGCTACACCTTC.

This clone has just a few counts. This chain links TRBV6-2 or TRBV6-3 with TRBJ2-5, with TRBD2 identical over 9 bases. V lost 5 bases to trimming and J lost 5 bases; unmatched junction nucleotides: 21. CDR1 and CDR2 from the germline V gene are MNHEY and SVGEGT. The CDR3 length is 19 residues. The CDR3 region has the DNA TGTGCCAGCAGTCACCCCCGACCGACTAGCGGCCAAAGGGAGGAGACCCAGTACTTC. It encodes CASSHPRPTSGQREETQYF.

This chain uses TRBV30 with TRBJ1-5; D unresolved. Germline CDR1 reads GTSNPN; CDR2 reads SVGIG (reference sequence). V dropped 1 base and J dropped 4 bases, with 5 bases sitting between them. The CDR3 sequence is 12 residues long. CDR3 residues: CAWSGPNQPQHF. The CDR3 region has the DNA TGTGCCTGGAGTGGACCAAATCAGCCCCAGCATTTT.

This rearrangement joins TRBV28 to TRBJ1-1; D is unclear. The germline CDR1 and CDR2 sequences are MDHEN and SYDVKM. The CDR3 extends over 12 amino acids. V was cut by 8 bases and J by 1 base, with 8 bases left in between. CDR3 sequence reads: CASSTPNTEAFF. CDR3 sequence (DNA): TGTGCCAGCTCCACCCCGAACACTGAAGCTTTCTTT.

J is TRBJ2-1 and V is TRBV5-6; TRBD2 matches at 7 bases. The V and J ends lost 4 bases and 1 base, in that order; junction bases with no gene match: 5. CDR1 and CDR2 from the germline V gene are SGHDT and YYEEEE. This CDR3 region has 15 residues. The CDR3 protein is CASSLGGGSYNEQFF. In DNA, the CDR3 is TGTGCCAGCAGCCTGGGGGGAGGGTCCTACAATGAGCAGTTCTTC.

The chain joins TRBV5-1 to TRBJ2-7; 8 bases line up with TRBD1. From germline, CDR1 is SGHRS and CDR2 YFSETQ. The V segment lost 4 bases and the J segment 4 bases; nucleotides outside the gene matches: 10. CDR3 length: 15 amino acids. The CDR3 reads CASSPGTGSLYEQYF. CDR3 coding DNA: TGCGCCAGCAGCCCCGGGACAGGAAGTCTTTACGAGCAGTACTTC.

CDR3 amino acids: CASSTGLISYNEQFF. CDR3 in DNA: TGTGCCAGTAGTACCGGACTCATCTCCTACAATGAGCAGTTCTTC. The V gene is TRBV19, the J gene TRBJ2-1; TRBD2 is a possible D gene (5 bases). Germline V CDR1 and CDR2: LNHDA, SQIVND (reference sequence). The CDR3 is made up of 15 amino acids. V was pared by 4 bases and J by 0 bases, with 10 bases between.

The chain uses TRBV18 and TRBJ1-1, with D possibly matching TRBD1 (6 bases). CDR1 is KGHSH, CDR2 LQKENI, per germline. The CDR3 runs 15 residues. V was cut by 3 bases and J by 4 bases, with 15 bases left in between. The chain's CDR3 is CASSPFGGLSTEAFF. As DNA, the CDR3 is TGTGCCAGCTCACCTTTTGGGGGGCTGAGCACTGAAGCTTTCTTT.

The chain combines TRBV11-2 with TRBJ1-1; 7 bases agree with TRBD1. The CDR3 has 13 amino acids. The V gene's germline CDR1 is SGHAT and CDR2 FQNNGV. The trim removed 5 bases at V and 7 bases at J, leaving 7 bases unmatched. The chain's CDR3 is CASSPDREYEAFF. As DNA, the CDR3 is TGTGCCAGCAGCCCAGACAGGGAATATGAAGCTTTCTTT.

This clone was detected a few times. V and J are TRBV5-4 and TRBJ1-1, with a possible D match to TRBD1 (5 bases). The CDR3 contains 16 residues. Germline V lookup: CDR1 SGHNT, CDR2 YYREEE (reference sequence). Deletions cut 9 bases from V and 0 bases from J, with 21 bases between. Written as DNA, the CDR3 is TGTGCCACCCTAGCTTTCGGAGACAGATTGAACACTGAAGCTTTCTTT. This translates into CATLAFGDRLNTEAFF. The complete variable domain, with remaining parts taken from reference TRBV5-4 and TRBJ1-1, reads ETGVTQSPTHLIKTRGQQVTLRCSSQSGHNTVSWYQQALGQGPQFIFQYYREEENGRGNFPPRFSGLQFPNYSSELNVNALELDDSALYLCATLAFGDRLNTEAFFGQGTRLTVV.

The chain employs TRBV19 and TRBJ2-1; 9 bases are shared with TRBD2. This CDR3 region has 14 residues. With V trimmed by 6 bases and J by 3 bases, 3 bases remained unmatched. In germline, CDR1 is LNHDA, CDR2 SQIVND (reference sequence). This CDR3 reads CASRTSGIYNEQFF. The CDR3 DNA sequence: TGTGCCAGTAGGACTAGCGGAATCTACAATGAGCAGTTCTTC.

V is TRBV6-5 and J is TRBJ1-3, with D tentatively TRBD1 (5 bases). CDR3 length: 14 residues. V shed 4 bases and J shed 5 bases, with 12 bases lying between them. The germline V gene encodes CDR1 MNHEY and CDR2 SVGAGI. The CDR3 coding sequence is TGTGCCAGCAGTTTTCGGGGGTTTAGAAACACCATATATTTT. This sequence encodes CASSFRGFRNTIYF.

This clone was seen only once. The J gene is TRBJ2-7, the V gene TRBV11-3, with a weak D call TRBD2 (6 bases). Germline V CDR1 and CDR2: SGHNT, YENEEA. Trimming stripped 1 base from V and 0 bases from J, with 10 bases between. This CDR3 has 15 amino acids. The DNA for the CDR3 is TGTGCCAGCAGCTTAGGCCTCGGGGGCTCCTACGAGCAGTACTTC. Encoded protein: CASSLGLGGSYEQYF. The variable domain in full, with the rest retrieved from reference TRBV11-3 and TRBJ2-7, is EAGVVQSPRYKIIEKKQPVAFWCNPISGHNTLYWYLQNLGQGPELLIRYENEEAVDDSQLPKDRFSAERLKGVDSTLKIQPAELGDSAVYLCASSLGLGGSYEQYFGPGTRLTVT.

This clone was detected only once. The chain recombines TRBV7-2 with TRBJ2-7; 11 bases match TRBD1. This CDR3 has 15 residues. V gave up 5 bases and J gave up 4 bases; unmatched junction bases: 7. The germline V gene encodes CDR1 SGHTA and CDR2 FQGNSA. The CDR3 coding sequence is TGTGCCAGCAGCGGGCCGGGACAGGGGGTTTACGAGCAGTACTTC. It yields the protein CASSGPGQGVYEQYF. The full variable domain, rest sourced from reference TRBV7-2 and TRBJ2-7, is GAGVSQSPSNKVTEKGKDVELRCDPISGHTALYWYRQSLGQGLEFLIYFQGNSAPDKSGLPSDRFSAERTGGSVSTLTIQRTQQEDSAVYLCASSGPGQGVYEQYFGPGTRLTVT.

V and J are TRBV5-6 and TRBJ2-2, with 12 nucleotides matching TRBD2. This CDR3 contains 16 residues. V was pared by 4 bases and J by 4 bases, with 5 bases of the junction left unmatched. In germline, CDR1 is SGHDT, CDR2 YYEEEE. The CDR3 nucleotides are TGTGCCAGCAGCCCAGCTAGCGGGGGGGCCACCGGGGAGCTGTTTTTT. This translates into CASSPASGGATGELFF.

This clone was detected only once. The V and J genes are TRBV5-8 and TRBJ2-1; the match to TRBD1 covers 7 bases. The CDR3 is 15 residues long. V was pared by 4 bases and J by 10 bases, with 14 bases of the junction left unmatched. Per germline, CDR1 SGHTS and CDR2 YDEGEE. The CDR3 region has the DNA TGTGCCAGCAGCCTCGGTGGGGCAGGGGGTGAGGAGCAGTTCTTC. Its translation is CASSLGGAGGEEQFF.

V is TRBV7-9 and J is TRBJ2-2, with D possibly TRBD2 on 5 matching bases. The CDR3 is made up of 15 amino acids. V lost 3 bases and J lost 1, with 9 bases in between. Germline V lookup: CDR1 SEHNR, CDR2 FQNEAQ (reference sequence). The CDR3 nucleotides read TGTGCCAGCAGCTTTGAGGGTCGGAACACCGGGGAGCTGTTTTTT. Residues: CASSFEGRNTGELFF.

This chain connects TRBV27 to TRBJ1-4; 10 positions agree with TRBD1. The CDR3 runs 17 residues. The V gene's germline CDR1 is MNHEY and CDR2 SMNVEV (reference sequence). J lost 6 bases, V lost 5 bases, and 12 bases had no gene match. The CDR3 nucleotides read TGTGCCAGCAGTCAGGGACAGGGGACGGGTGAGGATGAAAAACTGTTTTTT. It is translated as CASSQGQGTGEDEKLFF.

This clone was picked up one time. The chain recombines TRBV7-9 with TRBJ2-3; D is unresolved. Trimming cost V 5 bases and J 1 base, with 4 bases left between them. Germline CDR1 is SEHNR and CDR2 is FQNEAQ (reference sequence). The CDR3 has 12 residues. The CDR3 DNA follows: TGTGCCAGCAGCGTTGGCACAGATACGCAGTATTTT. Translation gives CASSVGTDTQYF.